This T cell receptor (beta chain) was identified in a study of cytomegalovirus exposure and HLA in healthy donors. The PCR employed 60 Vbeta primers together with 13 Jbeta primers. TCRdb keeps only in-frame clones here, not all; method: immunoSEQ multiplex PCR. The sample consists of fewer than 250,000 clones, less than 85% of them appearing once. Trimming took 1 base from V and 4 from J, leaving 14 bases between them. This CDR3 has 17 amino acids. Germline loops: CDR1 MNHNS, CDR2 SASEGT. Sequencing used PBMCs. This TCR was sampled from a girl aged 2 to 10 in good health and CMV-seronegative. This chain links TRBV6-1 with TRBJ1-6, with D uncertain. CDR3 nucleotide sequence: TGTGCCAGCAGTGAAGACCCCATTGAGAAGTATAATTCACCCCTCCACTTT. Its translation: CASSEDPIEKYNSPLHF.